This T cell receptor (beta chain) emerged from a study of monozygotic twins with inflammatory bowel disease. The CDR3 has 14 residues. CDR1 DFQATT and CDR2 SNEGSKA come from the germline V gene (reference sequence). For this clonotype: Its antigen is undetermined.

Approximately 4,000 ng of total RNA went into each TCR library. cDNA was produced in eight separate reactions per sample. From its re-call of the 5' RACE reads, TCRdb lists each CDR3 protein once, without DNA. The sample table includes approximately 330,000 distinct CDR3 sequences. General study findings and limits: Discrimination among different T cell subtypes was not achievable. A reduction in TCRbeta diversity (inverse Simpson) was seen in IBD patients relative to healthy co-twins.

This receptor was obtained from a human donor with ulcerative colitis or Crohn's disease, or a healthy co-twin of an affected twin (not recorded which). Sequences were obtained from blood. The rearrangement links TRBV20-1 to TRBJ1-1; TCRdb selects TRBD1, and the lack of DNA leaves this call unchecked. CDR3 loop: CSARTQDRFTEAFF.